This entry is about one T cell receptor (beta chain). Its antigen is not known. Time point of the sample: week 35, safety follow-up. Doses consisted of 300 ug of mutant IDH1 20-mer peptide each, paired with topical imiquimod. Germline V gives CDR1 MNHEY, CDR2 SMNVEV (reference sequence). The germline V and J ends were trimmed by 5 bases and 4 bases, with 12 bases remaining between them. The CDR3 sequence is 14 residues long. The record originates from a study of a mutant IDH1 vaccine in newly diagnosed glioma. Across the study: Treated patients had a mean age of about 38 years and an approximately 62% male, 37.5% female split. Week 35 held visit V12, while week 47 held visit V13.

The repertoire was sequenced with immunoSEQ multiplex PCR; TCRdb's copy has only in-frame clones and lacks some. The sample contains tens of thousands of clones, roughly 76% of which appear only once. Study-wide results and limits: Vaccine-induced immune responses were detected in roughly 93% of patients.

Sequencing was performed on PBMCs, taken from a glioma patient whose treatment included an IDH1 peptide vaccine. The V call is TRBV27, the J call TRBJ1-3; D remains unclear. The sequence was obtained from a man aged 35-49 years with glioma. CDR3 DNA sequence: TGTGCCAGCAGTGTTAGCCCGGTCGGAAACACCATATATTTT. Its translation: CASSVSPVGNTIYF.